This T cell receptor (beta chain) was captured by sequencing in a study of T cell changes during pregnancy in multiple sclerosis. CDR3 size: 13 residues. Germline V gene lookup returns CDR1 SGHDN and CDR2 FVKESK. The V gene lost 5 bases and the J gene lost 6 bases, with 14 bases spanning the gap. Repertoires were generated with immunoSEQ multiplex PCR, while TCRdb's copy carries only in-frame clones and drops some. The table includes 50,000 to 75,000 clones, roughly nine tenths detected once. Material: peripheral blood, obtained in the third trimester of pregnancy. The J gene is TRBJ2-7, the V gene TRBV14; tentatively, D is TRBD2 (6 bases). This receptor was taken from a female donor in good health, enrolled as a control in a pregnancy study. The CDR3 DNA reads as TGTGCCAGCAGCGGTGCCATGGAGGGCGAGCAGTACTTC. This codes for CASSGAMEGEQYF.